Listed here are 4 T cell receptor beta chains from one sample, sequenced in a study of blood T cell repertoires in COVID-19. The assay was immunoSEQ multiplex PCR, and TCRdb's table has in-frame clones only and misses some. Of 300,000 to 400,000 clones listed, under 95% are singletons. Sample: peripheral blood. These receptor sequences come from a woman aged 18-29 years who had recovered from COVID-19.

The V gene is TRBV6-2 or TRBV6-3, the J gene TRBJ2-3; no clear D. Germline V gene lookup returns CDR1 MNHEY and CDR2 SVGEGT. Trimming left V 5 bases short and J 3 bases short, with 3 bases between. The CDR3 contains 11 residues. The CDR3 nucleotides read TGTGCCAGCAGTCAGACAGATACGCAGTATTTT. Protein sequence: CASSQTDTQYF.

This sequence joins TRBV6-8 and TRBJ2-7, with D perhaps matching TRBD2 (6 bases). In germline, CDR1 is MNHGY, CDR2 SAAAGT. The CDR3 contains 11 residues. Trimming left V 11 bases short and J 2 bases short, with 10 bases between. The CDR3 sequence: CAGDSPYEQYV. CDR3 coding DNA: TGTGCCGGGGACTCGCCCTACGAGCAGTACGTC.

The gene calls are TRBV7-2 and TRBJ2-1; 8 nucleotides agree with TRBD2. The CDR3 runs to 16 residues. The V gene end was trimmed by 4 bases and the J gene end by 2 bases; junction bases not matched to a gene: 7. Germline V CDR1 and CDR2: SGHTA, FQGNSA. The CDR3 is CASSSKRERAYNEQFF. In DNA, the CDR3 is TGTGCCAGCAGCTCCAAGCGGGAGAGGGCCTACAATGAGCAGTTCTTC.

The chain recombines TRBV5-1 with TRBJ1-2, with 7 bases aligning to TRBD1. J lost 5 bases, V lost 0 bases, and 4 bases had no gene match. The germline V gene encodes CDR1 SGHRS and CDR2 YFSETQ. The CDR3 spans 14 residues. The CDR3 DNA sequence: TGCGCCAGCAGCTTGGCCTGGGACAGATATGGCTACACCTTC. Translation gives CASSLAWDRYGYTF.